These 5 T cell receptor beta chains originate from one sample sequenced in a study of blood T cell repertoires in COVID-19. Clones were sequenced by immunoSEQ multiplex PCR, and TCRdb holds only the in-frame ones, with some missing. The sample has 240,000 or so clones, nearly 90% seen once. Sequenced: peripheral blood. These receptors came from a woman in her 30s with acute or convalescent COVID-19.

The chain is built from TRBV5-1 and TRBJ2-7; 10 nucleotides line up with TRBD2. Trimming cost V 0 bases and J 1 base; bases outside gene matches: 1. Germline CDR1 SGHRS, CDR2 YFSETQ. The CDR3 contains 15 residues. The CDR3 is CASSLEAGGSYEQYF. The CDR3 nucleotides read TGCGCCAGCAGCTTGGAAGCGGGAGGGTCCTACGAGCAGTACTTC.

The rearrangement joins TRBV9 to TRBJ2-3; TRBD2 agrees at 7 bases. Trimming at V came to 1 base and at J to 4 bases, leaving 6 bases not matched to a gene. The CDR3 spans 15 residues. The V gene's germline CDR1 is SGDLS and CDR2 YYNGEE. The CDR3 bases are TGTGCCAGCAGCGTATCTAGCGGAGGGGCAGATACGCAGTATTTT. Protein product: CASSVSSGGADTQYF.

This rearrangement joins TRBV7-9 to TRBJ2-7, with 12 nucleotides matching TRBD1. The V gene end was trimmed by 5 bases and the J gene end by 4 bases; junction bases not matched to a gene: 6. CDR1 and CDR2 (germline): SEHNR, FQNEAQ (reference sequence). The CDR3 loop spans 15 amino acids. The CDR3 DNA reads TGTGCCAGCAGCCACCGGGACAGGGGGCCTTACGAGCAGTACTTC. It encodes CASSHRDRGPYEQYF.

This clone was seen many times. This chain connects TRBV30 to TRBJ2-1; the D gene is possibly TRBD2 (6 bases). CDR3 length equals 14 residues. The V gene lost 3 bases and the J gene lost 5 bases, with 14 bases spanning the gap. In germline, CDR1 is GTSNPN, CDR2 SVGIG (reference sequence). CDR3 residues: CAWRLGAGDNEQFF. The CDR3 nucleotides are TGTGCCTGGAGACTTGGAGCGGGCGACAATGAGCAGTTCTTC.

V usage is TRBV18 and J usage is TRBJ2-5, with a weak D call TRBD1 (5 bases). Per germline, CDR1 KGHSH and CDR2 LQKENI. With 3 bases removed from V and 4 bases from J, the gap between germline ends came to 12 bases. CDR3 length: 14 residues. The CDR3 loop reads CASSPLTEIETQYF. The CDR3 DNA reads as TGTGCCAGCTCACCGTTGACAGAAATAGAGACCCAGTACTTC. Looking up the rest from reference TRBV18 and TRBJ2-5 gives the full variable domain: NAGVMQNPRHLVRRRGQEARLRCSPMKGHSHVYWYRQLPEEGLKFMVYLQKENIIDESGMPKERFSAEFPKEGPSILRIQQVVRGDSAAYFCASSPLTEIETQYFGPGTRLLVL.